These 9 T cell receptor beta chains came from one sample sequenced in a study of radiation and T cells in renal cell carcinoma. Time point given: blood 4 weeks post-SBRT, at nephrectomy. Noted treatment: 15 Gy SBRT to primary tumor, nephrectomy 4 weeks later. Sequencing was performed with immunoSEQ multiplex PCR; in TCRdb, only in-frame clones are kept and a portion is missing. The sample carries around 180,000 clones, about 87% recorded once. The sample in question was blood, obtained from a patient whose treatment included radiotherapy and nephrectomy. The receptors stem from a woman between 45 and 60 years old with renal cell carcinoma.

This chain links TRBV5-3 with TRBJ1-1; weak D call: TRBD1 (5 bases). TRBV5-3 is identified as an open reading frame with a role that is uncertain. This CDR3 has 13 amino acids. Trimming removed 3 bases at V and 11 bases at J, with 17 bases between. The CDR3 sequence is CARSYPLQVDAFF. Here the CDR3 DNA reads TGTGCCAGAAGCTACCCCTTACAGGTGGACGCTTTCTTT.

V is TRBV7-9 and J is TRBJ1-3; 10 nucleotides agree with TRBD1. There are 14 residues in the CDR3. V lost 5 bases and J lost 6; bases outside the gene matches: 4. The V gene's germline CDR1 is SEHNR and CDR2 FQNEAQ (reference sequence). For the CDR3, the DNA is TGTGCCAGCAGCGACAGGGGGCGAGAAAACACCATATATTTT. It specifies CASSDRGRENTIYF.

This clone came up once. The chain links TRBV5-1 to TRBJ1-2, with D maybe TRBD1 (6 bases). Trimming removed 6 bases from V and 2 bases from J, with 17 bases in between. Germline V gene sequence: CDR1 SGHRS, CDR2 YFSETQ. The CDR3 length is 15 residues. The CDR3 DNA sequence: TGCGCCAGCACCCTGGCCACGGGGGCCAACTATGGCTACACCTTC. Amino acid sequence: CASTLATGANYGYTF.

The chain is built from TRBV15 and TRBJ1-1; D remains unclear. V lost 2 bases and J lost 8, with 12 bases in between. Per germline, CDR1 LNHNV and CDR2 YYDKDF (reference sequence). The CDR3 is 13 residues long. CDR3 DNA: TGTGCCACCAGCAGACGCGCCGGAGCCGAAGCTTTCTTT. Amino acids: CATSRRAGAEAFF.

Comments on this clone: The same CDR3 is also encoded by other DNA sequences in this sample. The J gene is TRBJ2-2, the V gene TRBV7-9, with 7 bases that match TRBD1. Germline V CDR1 and CDR2: SEHNR, FQNEAQ (reference sequence). Unmatched junction bases numbered 0, after V lost 3 bases and J lost 5 bases. The CDR3 covers 13 residues. The CDR3 loop reads CASSLTGTGELFF. DNA for the CDR3: TGTGCCAGCAGCTTGACAGGGACCGGGGAGCTGTTTTTT.

The chain links TRBV6-5 to TRBJ2-1; D might be TRBD2 (7 bases). The germline CDR1 and CDR2 sequences are MNHEY and SVGAGI. Trimming shortened V by 7 bases and J by 2 bases, and 15 bases separated the two germline ends. The CDR3 runs 15 residues. The CDR3 sequence is CASKGPGGPYNEQFF. The CDR3 DNA reads TGTGCCAGCAAGGGTCCGGGGGGCCCCTACAATGAGCAGTTCTTC.

The V gene is TRBV6-5, the J gene TRBJ2-6; the D is unclear. Germline values: CDR1 MNHEY, CDR2 SVGAGI. The CDR3 is 14 residues long. Trimming removed 5 bases at V and 6 bases at J, with 11 bases between. The CDR3 DNA reads as TGTGCCAGCAGTCGCCCGGATCTGGCCAACGTCCTGACTTTC. Protein product: CASSRPDLANVLTF.

J is TRBJ1-2 and V is TRBV7-9; no definite D call. CDR1 is SEHNR, CDR2 FQNEAQ, per germline (reference sequence). The V gene lost 5 bases and the J gene lost 5 bases, with 6 bases spanning the gap. The CDR3 totals 11 residues. In DNA form, the CDR3 reads TGTGCCAGCAGCCGAGGGTATGGCTACACCTTC. Encoded protein: CASSRGYGYTF.

The chain joins TRBV7-9 to TRBJ1-1; D is undetermined. Germline CDR1 SEHNR, CDR2 FQNEAQ (reference sequence). Trimming shortened V by 4 bases and J by 4 bases, and 13 bases separated the two germline ends. The CDR3 is 14 amino acids. CDR3: CASSYSKGGTEAFF. CDR3 coding DNA: TGTGCCAGCAGCTATTCTAAAGGCGGCACTGAAGCTTTCTTT.